This passage covers 30 T cell receptor beta chains from one sample sequenced in a study of blood T cell repertoires in COVID-19. Clones were sequenced by immunoSEQ multiplex PCR, and TCRdb holds only the in-frame ones, with some missing. The sample yields roughly 130,000 clones, roughly 89% seen once. Material for sequencing was peripheral blood. The receptors derive from a man younger than 45 with COVID-19, enrolled during active disease.

V usage is TRBV3-1 (or the pseudogene TRBV3-2) and J usage is TRBJ2-1; TRBD2 might be the D (7 bases). The V end lost 0 bases, the J end lost 7 bases, and 13 bases lay between the germline ends. The CDR3 has 15 residues. Germline V gene sequence: CDR1 LGHDT, CDR2 YNNKEL (reference sequence). The CDR3 DNA reads as TGTGCCAGCAGCCAAGACGGACTAGGGGGTAATGAGCAGTTCTTC. It specifies CASSQDGLGGNEQFF.

V usage is TRBV12-3 or TRBV12-4 and J usage is TRBJ1-2; 7 bases are a match to TRBD1. The CDR3 totals 13 residues. The V gene end was trimmed by 6 bases and the J gene end by 7 bases; junction bases not matched to a gene: 8. The CDR3 region has the DNA TGTGCCAGCAGGGCACAGGGGATAGGTGGCTACACCTTC. This encodes CASRAQGIGGYTF.

The chain employs TRBV2 and TRBJ1-1; tentatively, D is TRBD1 (6 bases). Trimming stripped 8 bases from V and 5 bases from J, with 15 bases between. This CDR3 spans 13 amino acids. The germline gives CDR1 SNHLY, CDR2 FYNNEI. The CDR3 is CASRGGRGTEAFF. CDR3 bases: TGTGCCAGCCGGGGGGGGCGTGGGACTGAAGCTTTCTTT.

The chain combines TRBV9 with TRBJ2-3; no reliable D call. The V gene's germline CDR1 is SGDLS and CDR2 YYNGEE. CDR3 size: 12 residues. Trimming stripped 0 bases from V and 8 bases from J, with 7 bases between. The CDR3 protein is CASSVAGGTQYF. Written as DNA, the CDR3 is TGTGCCAGCAGCGTAGCTGGCGGTACGCAGTATTTT.

There are a few counts of this clone. This chain uses TRBV7-2 with TRBJ2-3, with 7 bases fitting TRBD2. With 0 bases clipped from V and 2 bases from J, the junction kept 5 bases outside the gene matches. Looked up from germline, CDR1 is SGHTA and CDR2 is FQGNSA. The CDR3 covers 16 residues. The CDR3 sequence is CASSLAILADTDTQYF. CDR3 nucleotide sequence: TGTGCCAGCAGCTTAGCCATTCTAGCGGACACAGATACGCAGTATTTT.

The gene calls are TRBV27 and TRBJ1-1; perhaps TRBD1 as D (5 bases). Germline values: CDR1 MNHEY, CDR2 SMNVEV (reference sequence). V was shortened by 7 bases and J by 5 bases, with 14 bases between the two germline ends. The CDR3 is made up of 13 amino acids. Here the CDR3 reads CASKRGGRTEAFF. The CDR3 coding sequence is TGTGCCAGCAAAAGGGGCGGAAGGACTGAAGCTTTCTTT.

The gene calls are TRBV7-8 and TRBJ2-1; 10 bases fit TRBD2. This CDR3 spans 16 amino acids. Germline V gene data show CDR1 as SGHVS and CDR2 as FQNEAQ. Trimming cost V 3 bases and J 2 bases; bases outside gene matches: 4. CDR3 amino acids: CASSFGAGGPYNEQFF. The CDR3 region has the DNA TGTGCCAGCAGCTTCGGAGCGGGAGGGCCCTACAATGAGCAGTTCTTC.

The rearrangement uses TRBV11-2 and TRBJ1-2, with 7 bases that match TRBD1. This CDR3 contains 15 residues. Germline CDR1 and CDR2: SGHAT and FQNNGV. V shed 5 bases, J shed 0 bases, and the junction held 6 bases outside the gene matches. The CDR3 loop reads CASSQDRLANYGYTF. As DNA, the CDR3 is TGTGCCAGCAGCCAGGACAGGCTTGCTAACTATGGCTACACCTTC.

The CDR3 reads CASTPNEKLFF. The DNA of the CDR3 is TGTGCCAGCACCCCGAATGAAAAACTGTTTTTT. The chain couples TRBV6-6 to TRBJ1-4; no reliable D call. Germline V lookup: CDR1 MNHNY, CDR2 SVGAGI (reference sequence). This CDR3 has 11 residues. The V end was cut by 7 bases, the J end by 5 bases, with 5 bases between.

This clone has a count of ten or more. This sequence joins TRBV10-3 and TRBJ2-7, with 10 bases that match TRBD1. V was clipped by 6 bases and J by 6 bases; unmatched bases: 2. The germline V gene encodes CDR1 ENHRY and CDR2 SYGVKD. The CDR3 is made up of 12 amino acids. Written as DNA, the CDR3 is TGTGCCATCAGCGGGACAGGGGCCGAGCAGTACTTC. Its translation is CAISGTGAEQYF.

This clone has just a few counts. The chain has TRBV28 and TRBJ1-1; 8 positions match TRBD1. After removal of 8 bases from V and 3 bases from J, the junction contained 11 bases not matched to a gene. Germline V gene lookup returns CDR1 MDHEN and CDR2 SYDVKM. The CDR3 spans 15 residues. The CDR3 DNA is TGTGCCAGCCGTCGCCTTGAACAGGGGGACACTGAAGCTTTCTTT. It translates to CASRRLEQGDTEAFF. The full variable domain, in which reference TRBV28 and TRBJ1-1 provide the parts outside the CDR3, is DVKVTQSSRYLVKRTGEKVFLECVQDMDHENMFWYRQDPGLGLRLIYFSYDVKMKEKGDIPEGYSVSREKKERFSLILESASTNQTSMYLCASRRLEQGDTEAFFGQGTRLTVV.

The chain combines TRBV24-1 with TRBJ2-7; 11 nucleotides match TRBD2. Germline-derived CDR1 and CDR2 are KGHDR and SFDVKD. The J segment lost 5 bases and the V segment lost 4 bases, leaving 15 bases of the junction unmatched. CDR3 length: 18 residues. In nucleotides, the CDR3 is TGTGCCACCAGTGAAGGGATATTTTTAGCGGGAGGGCTTAACGAGCAGTACTTC. It specifies CATSEGIFLAGGLNEQYF.

The CDR3 loop reads CASSAGQGMAGNTIYF. For the CDR3, the DNA is TGTGCCAGCTCAGCTGGACAGGGGATGGCTGGAAACACCATATATTTT. V gene TRBV18 combines with J gene TRBJ1-3, with 9 bases matching TRBD1. The CDR3 length is 16 residues. J gave up 2 bases and V 5 bases, and 7 bases lay outside the gene matches. Germline V lookup: CDR1 KGHSH, CDR2 LQKENI.

Note on this clone: This specimen includes other DNA sequences encoding the same CDR3. The chain employs TRBV12-3 or TRBV12-4 and TRBJ2-1, with D perhaps TRBD2 (5 bases). The CDR3 length is 11 residues. V was pared by 8 bases and J by 7 bases, with 9 bases between. For the CDR3, the DNA is TGTGCCAGCTCCCCGGGGAATGAGCAGTTCTTC. It yields the protein CASSPGNEQFF.

This chain links TRBV7-9 with TRBJ2-2; the match to TRBD1 covers 9 bases. Germline V gene sequence: CDR1 SEHNR, CDR2 FQNEAQ (reference sequence). Trimming took 2 bases from V and 6 from J; bases not matched to a gene: 4. This CDR3 is built from 15 residues. The DNA of the CDR3 is TGTGCCAGCAGCTTAAGGACAGGGGCTCCCGGGGAGCTGTTTTTT. Protein product: CASSLRTGAPGELFF.

The CDR3 region has the DNA TGTGCCAGCAGCTTGCGGCGGGAGTTAGCTAGCACAGATACGCAGTATTTT. This gives the protein CASSLRRELASTDTQYF. V usage is TRBV7-2 and J usage is TRBJ2-3, with 7 bases identical to TRBD2. The junction had 9 bases not matched to a gene; V was cut back by 3 bases and J by 0 bases. Germline V gene lookup returns CDR1 SGHTA and CDR2 FQGNSA. This CDR3 spans 17 amino acids.

The chain has TRBV10-1 and TRBJ1-1; D not certain. CDR3 length: 14 amino acids. Per the germline V gene, CDR1 is WNHNN and CDR2 is SYGVQD (reference sequence). The V gene lost 7 bases and the J gene lost 1 base, with 13 bases spanning the gap. In nucleotides, the CDR3 is TGCGCCAGCAAGGAAGCACCAGGGAACACTGAAGCTTTCTTT. This sequence encodes CASKEAPGNTEAFF.

The V call is TRBV28, the J call TRBJ2-6, with D possibly TRBD2 on 6 matching bases. The V gene's germline CDR1 is MDHEN and CDR2 SYDVKM. V lost 7 bases, J lost 1 base, and 11 bases lay in between. The CDR3 has 15 amino acids. This CDR3 is CASIQGGSGANVLTF. In nucleotides, the CDR3 is TGTGCCAGCATCCAAGGAGGGTCTGGGGCCAACGTCCTGACTTTC. Filled out from reference TRBV28 and TRBJ2-6, the complete variable domain reads DVKVTQSSRYLVKRTGEKVFLECVQDMDHENMFWYRQDPGLGLRLIYFSYDVKMKEKGDIPEGYSVSREKKERFSLILESASTNQTSMYLCASIQGGSGANVLTFGAGSRLTVL.

The chain uses TRBV29-1 and TRBJ2-3; 9 bases fit TRBD2. V shed 4 bases, J shed 6 bases, and the junction held 5 bases outside the gene matches. From germline, CDR1 is SQVTM and CDR2 ANQGSEA. The CDR3 length is 13 residues. The CDR3 coding sequence is TGCAGCGTTGTGCCTAGCGGGAAGGATACGCAGTATTTT. Amino acid sequence: CSVVPSGKDTQYF.

CDR3 coding DNA: TGTGCCAGCAGCCAAGATTTAGTCGGCGGGGAGCTGTTTTTT. It is translated as CASSQDLVGGELFF. This chain joins TRBV4-2 and TRBJ2-2; D call uncertain. V lost 0 bases to trimming and J lost 7 bases, with 9 bases between them. Germline V lookup: CDR1 LGHNA, CDR2 YNFKEQ. The CDR3 is made up of 14 amino acids.

V gene TRBV6-5 combines with J gene TRBJ2-7, with 8 bases that match TRBD2. CDR3 length: 15 amino acids. The germline CDR1 and CDR2 sequences are MNHEY and SVGAGI. V lost 6 bases and J lost 1; bases outside the gene matches: 8. CDR3 sequence reads: CASRSGVAGSYEQYF. The CDR3 DNA reads as TGTGCCAGCAGGTCGGGGGTAGCGGGGTCCTACGAGCAGTACTTC.

The chain joins TRBV2 to TRBJ1-1; D perhaps matches TRBD1 (6 bases). Germline loops: CDR1 SNHLY, CDR2 FYNNEI. The V end lost 9 bases, the J end lost 6 bases, and 14 bases lay between the germline ends. The CDR3 is 12 residues long. The CDR3 protein is CARIQGRAEAFF. Written as DNA, the CDR3 is TGTGCCAGGATACAGGGAAGGGCTGAAGCTTTCTTT.

This clone is a singleton in its sample. The chain has TRBV6-6 and TRBJ2-3; 10 bases match TRBD2. J was trimmed by 0 bases and V by 6 bases; bases with no gene match: 18. The CDR3 extends over 20 amino acids. Looked up from germline, CDR1 is MNHNY and CDR2 is SVGAGI (reference sequence). CDR3: CASSTARASGSLYSTDTQYF. CDR3 nucleotides: TGTGCCAGCAGCACGGCGAGGGCTAGCGGGAGCCTCTATAGCACAGATACGCAGTATTTT.

V and J are TRBV30 and TRBJ1-5, with a tentative D call TRBD1 (6 bases). Germline V lookup: CDR1 GTSNPN, CDR2 SVGIG (reference sequence). The CDR3 has 14 amino acids. The V gene lost 2 bases and the J gene lost 5 bases, with 13 bases spanning the gap. CDR3 protein: CAWSFSAGDQPQHF. The CDR3, as DNA: TGTGCCTGGAGTTTCTCCGCAGGGGATCAGCCCCAGCATTTT. The variable domain in full, completed from reference TRBV30 and TRBJ1-5, reads SQTIHQWPATLVQPVGSPLSLECTVEGTSNPNLYWYRQAAGRGLQLLFYSVGIGQISSEVPQNLSASRPQDRQFILSSKKLLLSDSGFYLCAWSFSAGDQPQHFGDGTRLSIL.

The chain combines TRBV18 with TRBJ1-2, with D possibly matching TRBD1 (5 bases). CDR1 KGHSH and CDR2 LQKENI come from the germline V gene. V was pared by 3 bases and J by 3 bases, with 17 bases between. This CDR3 spans 16 amino acids. The CDR3 DNA is TGTGCCAGCTCACCCGAGAAAGGGGTAGGCGACTATGGCTACACCTTC. Protein: CASSPEKGVGDYGYTF.

V is TRBV27 and J is TRBJ1-6; 8 nucleotides match TRBD1. CDR3 size: 15 residues. Unmatched junction bases numbered 4, after V lost 3 bases and J lost 6 bases. CDR1 and CDR2 (germline): MNHEY, SMNVEV (reference sequence). CDR3 coding DNA: TGTGCCAGCAGTTTCCGGGACAGGTTTAATTCACCCCTCCACTTT. As protein: CASSFRDRFNSPLHF.

There are a few counts of this clone. The chain carries TRBV6-2 or TRBV6-3 and TRBJ1-1, with TRBD1 as a possible D gene (5 bases). CDR3 length: 13 residues. Per the germline V gene, CDR1 is MNHEY and CDR2 is SVGEGT. V was trimmed by 5 bases and J by 10 bases, leaving 17 bases between them. The CDR3 region is CASSPDTTGRAFF. The CDR3 DNA is TGTGCCAGCAGTCCGGACACCACTGGGCGAGCTTTCTTT.

V is TRBV5-6 and J is TRBJ2-7; TRBD1 is a possible D gene (6 bases). Germline CDR1 is SGHDT and CDR2 is YYEEEE. The CDR3 extends over 14 amino acids. V shed 0 bases and J shed 2 bases, with 9 bases lying between them. The CDR3 here is CASSLGPGAYEQYF. CDR3 nucleotides: TGTGCCAGCAGCTTGGGTCCAGGGGCCTACGAGCAGTACTTC.

The chain joins TRBV19 to TRBJ1-2; weak D call: TRBD1 (6 bases). The CDR3 covers 14 residues. V lost 9 bases to trimming and J lost 0 bases, with 14 bases between them. Looked up from germline, CDR1 is LNHDA and CDR2 is SQIVND (reference sequence). In nucleotides, the CDR3 is TGTGCCAGGGCTCCGGACAGTCCTAACTATGGCTACACCTTC. As protein: CARAPDSPNYGYTF.

V and J are TRBV9 and TRBJ2-1, with TRBD2 matching over 12 bases. Losses at the gene ends were 0 bases for V and 0 bases for J; bases not matched to a gene: 1. Germline CDR1 and CDR2: SGDLS and YYNGEE. The CDR3 runs to 17 residues. The CDR3 is CASSVGLAGASYNEQFF. The CDR3 nucleotides are TGTGCCAGCAGCGTAGGACTAGCGGGAGCCTCCTACAATGAGCAGTTCTTC.